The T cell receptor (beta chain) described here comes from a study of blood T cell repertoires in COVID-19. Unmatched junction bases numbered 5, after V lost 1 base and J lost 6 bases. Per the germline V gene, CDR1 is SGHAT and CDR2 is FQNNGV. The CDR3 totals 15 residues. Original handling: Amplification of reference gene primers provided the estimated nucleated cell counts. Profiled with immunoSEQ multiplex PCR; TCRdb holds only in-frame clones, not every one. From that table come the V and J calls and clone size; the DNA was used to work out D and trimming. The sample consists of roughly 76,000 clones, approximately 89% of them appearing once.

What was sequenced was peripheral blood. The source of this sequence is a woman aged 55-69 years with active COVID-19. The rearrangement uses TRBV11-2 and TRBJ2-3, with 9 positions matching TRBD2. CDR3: CASSLVGLAVDTQYF. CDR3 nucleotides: TGTGCCAGCAGCTTAGTGGGACTAGCAGTGGATACGCAGTATTTT.